These 14 T cell receptor beta chains originate from one sample sequenced in a study of OX40 agonist ivuxolimab in advanced cancers. Assay used: immunoSEQ multiplex PCR; TCRdb lists only in-frame clones, some missing. The table has roughly 86,000 clones, just over 90% seen once. Sequencing was performed on CD4+ or CD8+ T cells sorted from blood, taken in a trial of the OX40 agonist ivuxolimab. The receptors here all came from an adult with an advanced solid tumor such as melanoma, head and neck, liver or kidney cancer.

The V gene is TRBV5-1, the J gene TRBJ1-1; D not resolved. Per the germline V gene, CDR1 is SGHRS and CDR2 is YFSETQ. The V gene lost 2 bases and the J gene lost 7 bases, with 24 bases spanning the gap. This CDR3 has 17 residues. The CDR3 nucleotides read TGCGCCAGCAGCTTCTACCCCTCCGAGGGAGGCCGGTTTGAAGCTTTCTTT. Translating it yields CASSFYPSEGGRFEAFF.

CDR3 protein: CASSRQSGADNEQFF. DNA of the CDR3: TGTGCCAGCAGCCGTCAGAGCGGGGCCGACAATGAGCAGTTCTTC. The V and J genes are TRBV7-9 and TRBJ2-1; TRBD2 matches 7 bases. Trimming removed 5 bases from V and 5 bases from J; junction bases left unmatched: 9. Germline lookup yields CDR1 SEHNR and CDR2 FQNEAQ (reference sequence). The CDR3 consists of 15 residues.

The chain combines TRBV7-9 with TRBJ2-3; TRBD2 matches 10 bases. CDR3 length equals 15 residues. Per the germline V gene, CDR1 is SEHNR and CDR2 is FQNEAQ (reference sequence). V was clipped by 5 bases and J by 4 bases; unmatched bases: 6. CDR3 DNA sequence: TGTGCCAGCAGCCCCGGGACTAGCGAAGCAGATACGCAGTATTTT. It codes for CASSPGTSEADTQYF.

This clone was counted a single time. V usage is TRBV6-6 and J usage is TRBJ2-5; TRBD1 matches 11 bases. The ends lost 2 bases at V and 4 bases at J; junction bases unmatched: 3. This CDR3 is built from 15 residues. Germline V gene sequence: CDR1 MNHNY, CDR2 SVGAGI (reference sequence). CDR3 sequence: CASSYGQGAGETQYF. Here the CDR3 DNA reads TGTGCCAGCAGTTACGGACAGGGGGCTGGAGAGACCCAGTACTTC.

The genes are TRBV7-8 and TRBJ1-1; unclear D gene. This CDR3 has 13 residues. CDR1 and CDR2 from the germline V gene are SGHVS and FQNEAQ. Trimming pared 2 bases from V and 6 bases from J, leaving 10 bases between. The CDR3 spells CASSLLGSPEAFF. Here the CDR3 DNA reads TGTGCCAGCAGCTTACTCGGCAGCCCTGAAGCTTTCTTT.

The V and J genes are TRBV19 and TRBJ2-6; no clear D gene. The CDR3 runs to 16 residues. The germline CDR1 and CDR2 sequences are LNHDA and SQIVND (reference sequence). Trimming left V 3 bases short and J 0 bases short, with 9 bases between. CDR3 sequence: CASSIIRRSGANVLTF. Here the CDR3 DNA reads TGTGCCAGTAGTATTATTAGGCGCTCTGGGGCCAACGTCCTGACTTTC.

This rearrangement joins TRBV5-4 to TRBJ1-2; 7 bases line up with TRBD1. The CDR3 loop spans 14 amino acids. After removal of 4 bases from V and 4 bases from J, the junction contained 7 bases not matched to a gene. CDR1 is SGHNT and CDR2 is YYREEE in the germline V gene (reference sequence). The CDR3 sequence: CASSTTGQGYGYTF. The CDR3 DNA is TGTGCCAGCAGCACGACAGGGCAGGGCTATGGCTACACCTTC. Looking up the rest from reference TRBV5-4 and TRBJ1-2 gives the full variable domain: ETGVTQSPTHLIKTRGQQVTLRCSSQSGHNTVSWYQQALGQGPQFIFQYYREEENGRGNFPPRFSGLQFPNYSSELNVNALELDDSALYLCASSTTGQGYGYTFGSGTRLTVV.

This clone was seen more than once but under ten times. This chain uses TRBV4-3 with TRBJ1-2; 7 nucleotides match TRBD1. The V gene's germline CDR1 is LGHNA and CDR2 YSLEER. This CDR3 region has 13 residues. With V trimmed by 2 bases and J by 5 bases, 2 bases remained unmatched. CDR3 sequence (DNA): TGCGCCAGCAGCCAAACAGGGGAATATGGCTACACCTTC. Its protein is CASSQTGEYGYTF.

V usage is TRBV6-5 and J usage is TRBJ2-4; perhaps D is TRBD1 or TRBD2 (6 bases each). The germline V and J ends were trimmed by 2 bases and 15 bases, with 17 bases remaining between them. Germline V CDR1 and CDR2: MNHEY, SVGAGI. CDR3 length equals 13 residues. The CDR3 is CASSYTIGGNPYF. CDR3 nucleotide sequence: TGTGCCAGCAGTTACACAATAGGGGGGAATCCGTACTTC.

This clone was detected only once. This rearrangement joins TRBV5-3 to TRBJ1-2, with a weak D call TRBD1 (5 bases). TRBV5-3 is sorted into the ORF group, with uncertain function. This CDR3 contains 14 residues. V was clipped by 2 bases and J by 8 bases, with 16 bases between them. The CDR3 region is CARSLGRVGLGYTF. The CDR3 DNA is TGTGCCAGAAGCTTAGGCAGGGTTGGGCTCGGCTACACCTTC.

The rearrangement joins TRBV7-8 to TRBJ2-2; tentative D call: TRBD2 (5 bases). Germline CDR1 SGHVS, CDR2 FQNEAQ. Trimming removed 5 bases at V and 4 bases at J, with 17 bases between. This CDR3 has 16 residues. The CDR3: CASSSGPDRVTGELFF. The CDR3 nucleotides are TGTGCCAGCAGCAGCGGACCGGACCGGGTCACCGGGGAGCTGTTTTTT.

The chain combines TRBV19 with TRBJ2-2, with 8 bases aligning to TRBD1. The CDR3 extends over 16 amino acids. The junction had 6 bases not matched to a gene; V was cut back by 3 bases and J by 3 bases. Per the germline V gene, CDR1 is LNHDA and CDR2 is SQIVND (reference sequence). The CDR3 is CASSIFAGGDTGELFF. The CDR3 region has the DNA TGTGCCAGTAGTATTTTTGCAGGGGGCGACACCGGGGAGCTGTTTTTT.

This clone was seen a single time. This chain joins TRBV2 and TRBJ1-3; D might be TRBD1 (5 bases). The germline V gene encodes CDR1 SNHLY and CDR2 FYNNEI. Between the trimmed V and J ends, which lost 6 bases and 0 bases, there was a span of 12 bases. The CDR3 loop spans 15 amino acids. The CDR3 reads CASSLGPLSGNTIYF. The CDR3 DNA sequence: TGTGCCAGCAGCCTGGGGCCGCTCTCTGGAAACACCATATATTTT.

The chain recombines TRBV6-5 with TRBJ2-7; D is perhaps TRBD1 (6 bases). Trimming took off 5 bases at V and 0 bases at J, with 14 bases between the two ends. Germline-derived CDR1 and CDR2 are MNHEY and SVGAGI. CDR3 length: 15 residues. CDR3 in DNA: TGTGCCAGCAGTCGGGACATACCCCACTCCTACGAGCAGTACTTC. It codes for CASSRDIPHSYEQYF.